This T cell receptor beta chain was captured by sequencing in a study of blood T cell repertoires in COVID-19. About the study: Acute and convalescent COVID-19 samples came from the United States, Italy and Spain.

Participants were aged about 18 to 95 years, lived in over 20 US areas, and enrolled virtually. Cohorts were based on clinical histories the participants reported. Cohort 3 recovery required two negative PCRs, clearance, or symptom resolution. Using immunoSEQ multiplex PCR, the repertoire was profiled, and TCRdb retains in-frame clones only, with some absent. The table has over 150,000 clones, 88% seen once. Germline V gives CDR1 SEHNR, CDR2 FQNEAQ (reference sequence). The CDR3 runs 14 residues. Trimming shortened V by 3 bases and J by 5 bases, and 13 bases separated the two germline ends. The chain couples TRBV7-9 to TRBJ2-5; the D is unclear. The TCR was taken from a woman aged 18-35 years who had recovered from COVID-19. Material for sequencing was PBMCs or T cells enriched from blood (not recorded which). The CDR3 sequence: CASSFNKRLETQYF. As DNA, the CDR3 is TGTGCCAGCAGCTTCAACAAGAGGCTCGAGACCCAGTACTTC. Using reference TRBV7-9 and TRBJ2-5 for the parts outside the CDR3, the full variable domain is DTGVSQNPRHKITKRGQNVTFRCDPISEHNRLYWYRQTLGQGPEFLTYFQNEAQLEKSRLLSDRFSAERPKGSFSTLEIQRTEQGDSAMYLCASSFNKRLETQYFGPGTRLLVL.